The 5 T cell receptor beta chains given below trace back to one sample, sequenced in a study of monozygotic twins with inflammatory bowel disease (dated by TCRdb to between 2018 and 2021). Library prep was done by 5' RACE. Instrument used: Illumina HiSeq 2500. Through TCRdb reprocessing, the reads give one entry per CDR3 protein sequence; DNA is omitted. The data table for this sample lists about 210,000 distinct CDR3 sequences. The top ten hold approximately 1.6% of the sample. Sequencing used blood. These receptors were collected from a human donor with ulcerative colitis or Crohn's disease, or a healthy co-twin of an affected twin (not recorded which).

The CDR3 loop is CASSLADRDREGYTF. The V gene is TRBV5-4, the J gene TRBJ1-2; TCRdb picks TRBD1, but there is no DNA to check that call. The CDR3 is 15 residues long. CDR1 and CDR2 (germline): SGHNT, YYREEE (reference sequence).

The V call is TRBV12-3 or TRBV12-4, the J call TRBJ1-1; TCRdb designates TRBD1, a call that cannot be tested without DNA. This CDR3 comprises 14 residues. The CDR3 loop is CASSFGHKDTEAFF.

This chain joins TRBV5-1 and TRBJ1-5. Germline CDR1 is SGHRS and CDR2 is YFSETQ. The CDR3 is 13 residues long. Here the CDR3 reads CASSFQLDGSKHF.

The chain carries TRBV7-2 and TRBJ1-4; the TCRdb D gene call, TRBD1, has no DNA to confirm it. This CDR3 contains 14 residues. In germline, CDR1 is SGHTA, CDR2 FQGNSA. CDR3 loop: CASSLLGQNEKLFF. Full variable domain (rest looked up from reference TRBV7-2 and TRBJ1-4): GAGVSQSPSNKVTEKGKDVELRCDPISGHTALYWYRQSLGQGLEFLIYFQGNSAPDKSGLPSDRFSAERTGGSVSTLTIQRTQQEDSAVYLCASSLLGQNEKLFFGSGTQLSVL.

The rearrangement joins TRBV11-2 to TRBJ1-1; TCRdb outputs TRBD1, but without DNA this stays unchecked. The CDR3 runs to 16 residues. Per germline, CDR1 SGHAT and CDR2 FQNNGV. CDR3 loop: CASRPTGVWMNTEAFF.